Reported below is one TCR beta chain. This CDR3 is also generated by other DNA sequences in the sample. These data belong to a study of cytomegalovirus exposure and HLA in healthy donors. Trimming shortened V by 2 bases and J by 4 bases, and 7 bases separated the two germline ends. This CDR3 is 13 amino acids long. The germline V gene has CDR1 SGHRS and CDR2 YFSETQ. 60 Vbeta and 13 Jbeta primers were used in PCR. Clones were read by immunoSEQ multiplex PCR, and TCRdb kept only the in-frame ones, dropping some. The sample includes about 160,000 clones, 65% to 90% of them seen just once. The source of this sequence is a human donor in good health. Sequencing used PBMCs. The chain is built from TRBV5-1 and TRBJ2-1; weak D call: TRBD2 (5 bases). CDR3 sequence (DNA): TGCGCCAGCAGCTTCCGGGGTTACAATGAGCAGTTCTTC. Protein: CASSFRGYNEQFF.